This is a list of T cell receptor beta chains from one sample in a study of cytomegalovirus exposure and HLA in healthy donors. Libraries were prepared by immunoSEQ multiplex PCR; TCRdb keeps only in-frame clonotypes and omits some of them. The profile shows about 120,000 clones, around 63% of them singletons. The sequenced sample consisted of PBMCs. These receptor sequences come from a middle-aged man in good health and CMV-seropositive. Both conserved end residues are part of each CDR3. The D gene is left open where the match is weak. Clone size is stated in some rows and not others, as once, few, many or a class when expanded.

cdr3_aa cdr3_nt d_call j_call v_call clone_size
CASSQGNAIQYF TGTGCCAGCAGCCAGGGAAATGCCATTCAGTACTTC - TRBJ2-4 TRBV11-3 few
CASSFTLRQGRVSAYNEQFF TGTGCCAGCAGCTTTACTCTGCGACAGGGGCGAGTCTCCGCCTACAATGAGCAGTTCTTC TRBD1 TRBJ2-1 TRBV7-6 -
CASSVGRAGSSGNTIYF TGTGCCAGCAGCGTGGGCAGGGCTGGGTCCTCTGGAAACACCATATATTTT - TRBJ1-3 TRBV9 -
CASSEDSFLNEQYF TGTGCCAGCAGTGAGGACAGTTTCCTCAACGAGCAGTACTTC - TRBJ2-7 TRBV6-1 -
CASNLSGATNEKLFF TGTGCCAGCAATCTCTCCGGAGCAACTAATGAAAAACTGTTTTTT - TRBJ1-4 TRBV28 -
CASRDRGRNF TGTGCCAGCAGAGACAGGGGGAGGAACTTC TRBD1 TRBJ2-5 TRBV6-8 -
CSVQGNQETQYF TGCAGCGTACAGGGGAATCAAGAGACCCAGTACTTC TRBD1 TRBJ2-5 TRBV29-1 -
CASSQDREGSSGANVLTF TGTGCCAGCAGTCAAGACAGGGAAGGTAGCTCTGGGGCCAACGTCCTGACTTTC TRBD1 TRBJ2-6 TRBV6-1 -
CASSQETGGNYGYTF TGCGCCAGCAGCCAAGAGACAGGGGGAAACTATGGCTACACCTTC TRBD1 TRBJ1-2 TRBV4-1 -
CASSPSGLHYNEQFF TGTGCCAGCAGCCCGTCGGGACTACACTACAATGAGCAGTTCTTC TRBD2 TRBJ2-1 TRBV6-6 -
CASSDPGLAGGRYEQYF TGTGCCAGCAGCGATCCGGGACTAGCGGGAGGGCGATACGAGCAGTACTTC TRBD2 TRBJ2-7 TRBV11-2 -
CASSGGGRGHQETQYF TGTGCCAGCAGCGGAGGCGGGAGGGGGCATCAAGAGACCCAGTACTTC TRBD2 TRBJ2-5 TRBV9 few
CAISERGVANYGYTF TGTGCCATCAGTGAGCGGGGGGTAGCTAACTATGGCTACACCTTC - TRBJ1-2 TRBV10-3 -
CSVLGSGSLATNEKLFF TGCAGCGTGCTTGGGTCGGGATCCTTGGCGACTAATGAAAAACTGTTTTTT - TRBJ1-4 TRBV29-1 -
CASSTLTSGLAYNEQFF TGTGCCAGTAGTACCCTGACTAGCGGGTTGGCCTACAATGAGCAGTTCTTC TRBD2 TRBJ2-1 TRBV19 once
CASRDSGTDTQYF TGTGCCAGCAGGGACTCAGGCACAGATACGCAGTATTTT - TRBJ2-3 TRBV6-5 -
CASSGPGGREQYF TGTGCCAGCAGTGGACCAGGGGGTCGGGAGCAGTACTTC TRBD1 TRBJ2-7 TRBV2 -
CASSYRGGVDTQYF TGTGCCAGCAGTTACAGGGGGGGGGTGGATACGCAGTATTTT - TRBJ2-3 TRBV6-5 -
CASSSTSVHEQFF TGTGCCAGCAGCTCCACTAGCGTCCATGAGCAGTTCTTC TRBD2 TRBJ2-1 TRBV5-4 -
CASRIQGAGDGYTF TGTGCCAGCAGAATACAGGGGGCTGGCGATGGCTACACCTTC TRBD1 TRBJ1-2 TRBV5-4 -
CSVEDRGQGYGQYF TGCAGCGTTGAAGACCGGGGACAGGGATACGGGCAGTACTTC TRBD1 TRBJ2-7 TRBV29-1 -
CASSGGFYEQYF TGTGCCAGCAGCGGCGGTTTCTATGAGCAGTACTTC - TRBJ2-7 TRBV5-6 once
CASSQEAGQGISGELFF TGCGCCAGCAGCCAAGAGGCGGGACAGGGGATTTCCGGGGAGCTGTTTTTT TRBD1 TRBJ2-2 TRBV4-3 once
CASSWTGGTLRDGYTF TGTGCCAGCAGCTGGACAGGGGGGACCCTAAGGGATGGCTACACCTTC TRBD1 TRBJ1-2 TRBV5-8 -
CASSLDRQGEQYF TGTGCCAGCAGCTTGGACAGGCAGGGCGAGCAGTACTTC - TRBJ2-7 TRBV5-6 -
CASSPGQAYGYTF TGCGCCAGCAGCCCCGGCCAGGCCTATGGCTACACCTTC - TRBJ1-2 TRBV10-1 -
CASSAPGQSGNEQFF TGTGCCAGCAGCGCCCCGGGACAGTCAGGCAATGAGCAGTTCTTC TRBD1 TRBJ2-1 TRBV9 once
CASSITGLSYNEQFF TGTGCCAGTAGTATAACAGGGCTCTCCTACAATGAGCAGTTCTTC - TRBJ2-1 TRBV19 -
CAIRSRFGTGGNNEQFF TGTGCCATCAGAAGTAGGTTCGGGACAGGGGGAAACAATGAGCAGTTCTTC TRBD1 TRBJ2-1 TRBV10-3 few
CASSLARDRSSYEQYF TGTGCCAGCAGCTTAGCCCGGGACAGGAGCTCCTACGAGCAGTACTTC TRBD1 TRBJ2-7 TRBV7-9 -
CASSLADMQYF TGTGCCAGCAGTTTGGCAGATATGCAGTATTTT - TRBJ2-3 TRBV27 -
CASSLGDRGNTEAFF TGTGCCAGCAGCTTGGGGGACAGGGGGAACACTGAAGCTTTCTTT TRBD1 TRBJ1-1 TRBV13 -
CASSQGQPLTYNEQFF TGCGCCAGCAGCCAAGGACAGCCCTTAACCTACAATGAGCAGTTCTTC - TRBJ2-1 TRBV4-3 once
CASSLSSEQFF TGTGCCAGCAGCCTTTCTAGTGAGCAGTTCTTC - TRBJ2-1 TRBV7-3 -
CASSLGTSDTQYF TGCGCCAGCAGCTTGGGGACTTCGGATACGCAGTATTTT - TRBJ2-3 TRBV5-1 few
CASSLIPGGGQPQHF TGTGCCAGCAGTTTAATTCCCGGGGGGGGGCAGCCCCAGCATTTT - TRBJ1-5 TRBV28 -
CASSLQGFGEQYF TGTGCCAGCAGCCTACAGGGGTTCGGCGAGCAGTACTTC TRBD1 TRBJ2-7 TRBV14 -